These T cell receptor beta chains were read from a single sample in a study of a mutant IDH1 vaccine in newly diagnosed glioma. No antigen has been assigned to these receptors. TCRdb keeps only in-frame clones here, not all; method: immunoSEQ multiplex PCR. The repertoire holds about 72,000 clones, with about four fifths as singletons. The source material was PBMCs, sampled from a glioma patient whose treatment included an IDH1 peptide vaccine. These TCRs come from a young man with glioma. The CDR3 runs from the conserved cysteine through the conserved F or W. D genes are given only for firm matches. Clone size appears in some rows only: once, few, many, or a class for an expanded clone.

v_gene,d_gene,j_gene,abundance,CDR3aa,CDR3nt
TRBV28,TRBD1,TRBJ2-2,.,CASSGARGRDTGELFF,TGTGCCAGCTCGGGGGCCAGGGGGCGCGACACCGGGGAGCTGTTTTTT
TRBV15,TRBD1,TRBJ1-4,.,CATAPGQHNEKLFF,TGTGCCACCGCCCCGGGACAGCATAATGAAAAACTGTTTTTT
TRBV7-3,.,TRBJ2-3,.,CASSLIGSTDTQYF,TGTGCCAGCAGCTTAATTGGCAGCACAGATACGCAGTATTTT
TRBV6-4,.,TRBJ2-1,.,CASRVGPTEQFF,TGTGCCAGCAGGGTAGGTCCGACAGAGCAGTTCTTC
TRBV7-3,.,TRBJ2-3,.,CASSQNNLDTQYF,TGTGCCAGCAGCCAAAATAACCTAGATACGCAGTATTTT
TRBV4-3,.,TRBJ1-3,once,CASSQVGTRHHSSGNTIYF,TGCGCCAGCAGCCAAGTTGGGACAAGGCACCATAGCTCTGGAAACACCATATATTTT
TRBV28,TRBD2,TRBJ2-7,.,CASSLFGTSGRGEVEQYF,TGTGCCAGCAGTTTATTCGGGACTAGCGGGAGGGGCGAGGTCGAGCAGTACTTC
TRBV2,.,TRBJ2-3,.,CASSPRGGDTQYF,TGTGCCAGCAGCCCCCGGGGCGGAGATACGCAGTATTTT
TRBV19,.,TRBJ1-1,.,CASSIGWGARNTEAFF,TGTGCCAGTAGTATAGGTTGGGGGGCTCGCAACACTGAAGCTTTCTTT
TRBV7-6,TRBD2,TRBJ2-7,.,CASSSPTSGIYEQYF,TGTGCCAGCAGCTCGCCAACTAGCGGGATCTACGAGCAGTACTTC
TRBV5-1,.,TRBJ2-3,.,CASSLAEDTDTQYF,TGCGCCAGCAGCTTGGCAGAAGACACAGATACGCAGTATTTT
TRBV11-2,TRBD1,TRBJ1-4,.,CASSLSMTGEGTNEKLFF,TGTGCCAGCAGCTTATCGATGACAGGGGAGGGAACTAATGAAAAACTGTTTTTT
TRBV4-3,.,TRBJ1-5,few,CASSQGTVNQPQHF,TGCGCCAGCAGCCAAGGGACAGTGAATCAGCCCCAGCATTTT
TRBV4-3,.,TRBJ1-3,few,CASSTGRSGNTIYF,TGCGCCAGCAGTACTGGTCGCTCTGGAAACACCATATATTTT
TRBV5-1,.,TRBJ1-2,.,CASSLGLGRTLNYGYTF,TGCGCCAGCAGCTTGGGATTGGGCCGGACGCTTAACTATGGCTACACCTTC
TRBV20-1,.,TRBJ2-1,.,CSAGTYEQFF,TGCAGTGCTGGGACGTATGAGCAGTTCTTC
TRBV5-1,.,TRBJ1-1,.,CASSWQPGTEAFF,TGCGCCAGCAGCTGGCAACCGGGAACTGAAGCTTTCTTT
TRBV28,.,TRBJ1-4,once,CASSLGQLGLDEKLFF,TGTGCCAGCAGTTTAGGACAGTTGGGACTGGATGAAAAACTGTTTTTT
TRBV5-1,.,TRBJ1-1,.,CASSLGPEAFF,TGCGCCAGCAGCTTGGGACCCGAAGCTTTCTTT
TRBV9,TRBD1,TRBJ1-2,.,CASSAQRQGAYGYTF,TGTGCCAGCAGCGCGCAGCGACAGGGCGCCTATGGCTACACCTTC
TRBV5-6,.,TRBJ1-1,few,CASSSSGAEAFF,TGTGCCAGCAGCTCCTCCGGGGCTGAAGCTTTCTTT
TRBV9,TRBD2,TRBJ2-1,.,CASSVMTSDEQFF,TGTGCCAGCAGCGTTATGACTAGCGATGAGCAGTTCTTC
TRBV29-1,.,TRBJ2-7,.,CSVDQGGFEQYF,TGCAGCGTTGATCAGGGGGGGTTCGAGCAGTACTTC
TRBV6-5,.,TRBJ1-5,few,CASSYHPDYQPQHF,TGTGCCAGCAGTTACCACCCCGACTATCAGCCCCAGCATTTT
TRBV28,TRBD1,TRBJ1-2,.,CASSLFLQGAFGYTF,TGTGCCAGCAGTTTGTTTCTACAGGGGGCTTTCGGCTACACCTTC
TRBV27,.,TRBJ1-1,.,CASSQQKYTEAFF,TGTGCCAGCAGCCAACAGAAATACACTGAAGCTTTCTTT
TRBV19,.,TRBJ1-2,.,CASSIALETGNYGYTF,TGTGCCAGTAGTATAGCCCTGGAAACAGGAAACTATGGCTACACCTTC
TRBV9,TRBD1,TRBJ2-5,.,CASSVAYGRGRETQYF,TGTGCCAGCAGCGTAGCTTACGGCAGGGGGCGAGAGACCCAGTACTTC
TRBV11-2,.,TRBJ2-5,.,CASSLVFIGGKETQYF,TGTGCCAGCAGCTTAGTCTTTATAGGGGGAAAAGAGACCCAGTACTTC
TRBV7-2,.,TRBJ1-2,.,CASSLGVERNYGYTF,TGTGCCAGCAGCTTAGGGGTGGAGAGAAACTATGGCTACACCTTC
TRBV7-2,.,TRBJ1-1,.,CASSLAGEGNTEAFF,TGTGCCAGCAGCTTAGCGGGGGAGGGAAACACTGAAGCTTTCTTT
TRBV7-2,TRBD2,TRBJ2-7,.,CASSLWSSGNYEQYF,TGTGCCAGCAGCTTATGGTCTAGCGGAAACTACGAGCAGTACTTC
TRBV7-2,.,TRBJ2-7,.,CASSRLWWLFNEQYF,TGTGCCAGCAGCCGACTATGGTGGCTCTTCAACGAGCAGTACTTC
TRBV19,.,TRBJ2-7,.,CASSISGVKLSYYEQYF,TGTGCCAGTAGTATATCGGGAGTCAAACTTTCCTACTACGAGCAGTACTTC
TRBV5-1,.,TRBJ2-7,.,CASSLALSWEQYF,TGCGCCAGCAGCTTGGCCTTATCTTGGGAGCAGTACTTC
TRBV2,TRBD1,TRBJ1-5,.,CASSPDRGNQPQHF,TGTGCCAGCAGCCCTGACAGGGGTAATCAGCCCCAGCATTTT
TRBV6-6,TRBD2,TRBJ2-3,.,CASTELAGGPDTQYF,TGTGCCAGCACTGAACTAGCGGGAGGGCCGGATACGCAGTATTTT
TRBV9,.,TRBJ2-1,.,CASSVNGLDYNEQFF,TGTGCCAGCAGCGTTAACGGGCTAGATTACAATGAGCAGTTCTTC
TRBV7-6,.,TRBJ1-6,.,CASSLAVGDTYNSPLHF,TGTGCCAGCAGCTTAGCGGTTGGGGACACCTATAATTCACCCCTCCACTTT
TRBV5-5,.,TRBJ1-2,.,CASSKNPPEWGYTF,TGTGCCAGCAGTAAAAACCCTCCAGAGTGGGGCTACACCTTC
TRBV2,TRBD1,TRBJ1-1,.,CASSGTGVGTEAFF,TGTGCCAGCAGCGGGACAGGTGTAGGGACTGAAGCTTTCTTT
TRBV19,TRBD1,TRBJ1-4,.,CASSMKQGIGGEKLFF,TGTGCCAGTAGTATGAAACAGGGGATCGGCGGTGAAAAACTGTTTTTT